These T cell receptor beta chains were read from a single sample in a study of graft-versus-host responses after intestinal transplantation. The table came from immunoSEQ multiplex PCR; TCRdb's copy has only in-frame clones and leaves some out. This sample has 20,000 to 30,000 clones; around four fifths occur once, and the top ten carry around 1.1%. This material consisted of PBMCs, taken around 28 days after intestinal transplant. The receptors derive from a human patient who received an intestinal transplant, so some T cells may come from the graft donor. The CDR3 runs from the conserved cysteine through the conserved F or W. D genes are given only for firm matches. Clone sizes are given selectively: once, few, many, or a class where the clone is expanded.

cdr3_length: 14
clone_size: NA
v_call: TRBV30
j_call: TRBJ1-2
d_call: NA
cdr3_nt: TGTGCCTGGAGTGTAGGACGGCCTAACTATGGCTACACCTTC
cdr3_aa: CAWSVGRPNYGYTF

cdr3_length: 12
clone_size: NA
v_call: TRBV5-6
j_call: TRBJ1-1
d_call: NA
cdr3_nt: TGTGCCAGCAGCTTGGGGGACACTGAAGCTTTCTTT
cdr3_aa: CASSLGDTEAFF

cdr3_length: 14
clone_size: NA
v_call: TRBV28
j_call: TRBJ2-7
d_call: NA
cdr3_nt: TGTGCCAGCACCCGGAAGGGACACCTTTACGAGCAGTACTTC
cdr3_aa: CASTRKGHLYEQYF

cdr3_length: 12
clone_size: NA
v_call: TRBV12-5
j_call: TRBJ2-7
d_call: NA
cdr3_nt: TGTGCTAGTGGTTTGGGAGGATACGAGCAGTACTTC
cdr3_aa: CASGLGGYEQYF

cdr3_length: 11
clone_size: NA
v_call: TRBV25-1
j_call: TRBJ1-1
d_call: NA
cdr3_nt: TGTGCCAGCAGTGAATTTTGGTGGGCTTTCTTT
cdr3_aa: CASSEFWWAFF

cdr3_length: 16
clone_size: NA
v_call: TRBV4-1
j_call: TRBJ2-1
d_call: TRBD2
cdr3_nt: TGCGCCAGCAGCCAAGATCGCGCTAGCGGGGGGAATGAGCAGTTCTTC
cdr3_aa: CASSQDRASGGNEQFF

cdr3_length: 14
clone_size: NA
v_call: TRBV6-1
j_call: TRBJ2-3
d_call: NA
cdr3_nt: TGTGCCAGCAGTGAAGTAGGCTACACAGATACGCAGTATTTT
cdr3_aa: CASSEVGYTDTQYF

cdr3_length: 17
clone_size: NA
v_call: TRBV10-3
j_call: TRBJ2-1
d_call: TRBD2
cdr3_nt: TGTGCCATCAGTCGGAACCGGGAGGGGCTTTTGGCAGGGGAGCAGTTCTTC
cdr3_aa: CAISRNREGLLAGEQFF

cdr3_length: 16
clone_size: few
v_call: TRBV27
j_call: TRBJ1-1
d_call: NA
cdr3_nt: TGTGCCAGCAGTCCGCGAGGAGGGTTTAGGGACACTGAAGCTTTCTTT
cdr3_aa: CASSPRGGFRDTEAFF

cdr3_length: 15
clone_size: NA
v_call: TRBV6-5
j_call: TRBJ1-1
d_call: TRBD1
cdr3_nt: TGTGCCAGCAGACTTACGACAGGGGCAAACACTGAAGCTTTCTTT
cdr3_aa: CASRLTTGANTEAFF

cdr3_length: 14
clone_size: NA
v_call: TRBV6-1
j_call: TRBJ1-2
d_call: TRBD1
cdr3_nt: TGTGCCAGCAGTCCTACAGGGGGCGCCTTTGGCTACACCTTC
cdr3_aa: CASSPTGGAFGYTF

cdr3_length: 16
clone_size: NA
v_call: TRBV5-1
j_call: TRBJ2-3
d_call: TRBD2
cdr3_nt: TGCGCCAGCAGCCGAACTAGCGGGAGGGCCAAAGATACGCAGTATTTT
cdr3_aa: CASSRTSGRAKDTQYF

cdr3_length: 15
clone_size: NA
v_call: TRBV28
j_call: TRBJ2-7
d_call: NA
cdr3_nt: TGTGCCAGCAGTCCACCTCCCGACTGGTCCTACGAGCAGTACTTC
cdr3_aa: CASSPPPDWSYEQYF

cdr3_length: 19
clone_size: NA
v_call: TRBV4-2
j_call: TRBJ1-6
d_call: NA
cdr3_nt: TGTGCCAGCAGCCAAGATATCACGGGGAGTCCCTCTAATAATTCACCCCTCCACTTT
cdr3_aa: CASSQDITGSPSNNSPLHF

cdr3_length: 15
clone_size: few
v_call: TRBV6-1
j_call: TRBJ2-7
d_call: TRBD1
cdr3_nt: TGTGCCAGCAGTGAAATAGCGGGACAGGGGTACGAGCAGTACTTC
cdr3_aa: CASSEIAGQGYEQYF

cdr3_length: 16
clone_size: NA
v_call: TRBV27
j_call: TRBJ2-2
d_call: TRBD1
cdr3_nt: TGTGCCAGCAGTTTACGGACAGGGGGTAACACCGGGGAGCTGTTTTTT
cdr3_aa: CASSLRTGGNTGELFF

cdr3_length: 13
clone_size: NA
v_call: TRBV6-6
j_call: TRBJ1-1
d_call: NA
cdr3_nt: TGTGCCAGCAGTTACAGGGTCGACACTGAAGCTTTCTTT
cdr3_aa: CASSYRVDTEAFF

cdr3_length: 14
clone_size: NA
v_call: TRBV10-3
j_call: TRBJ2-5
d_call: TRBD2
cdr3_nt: TGTGCCATCAGTGAGTCGGGGGGGGAAGAGACCCAGTACTTC
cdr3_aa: CAISESGGEETQYF

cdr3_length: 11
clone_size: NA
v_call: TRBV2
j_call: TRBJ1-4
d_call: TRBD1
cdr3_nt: TGTGCCAGCAGTGATGGGACAGGCCTGTTTTTT
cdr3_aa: CASSDGTGLFF

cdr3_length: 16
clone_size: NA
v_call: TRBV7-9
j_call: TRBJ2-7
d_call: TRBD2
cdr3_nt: TGTGCCAGCAGCCAAGGACTATATGGGACTATCTACGAGCAGTACTTC
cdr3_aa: CASSQGLYGTIYEQYF

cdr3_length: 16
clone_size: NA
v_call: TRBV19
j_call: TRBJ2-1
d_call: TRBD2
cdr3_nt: TGTGCCAGTAGTGAGACCGGGACTAGCCTTTACAATGAGCAGTTCTTC
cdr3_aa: CASSETGTSLYNEQFF

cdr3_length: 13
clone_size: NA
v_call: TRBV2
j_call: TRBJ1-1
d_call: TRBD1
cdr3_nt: TGTGCCAGCAGGCGACAGGGGCTCGCTGAAGCTTTCTTT
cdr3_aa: CASRRQGLAEAFF

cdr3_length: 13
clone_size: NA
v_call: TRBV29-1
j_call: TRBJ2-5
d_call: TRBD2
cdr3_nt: TGCAGCGTTGAGGCCCGGGGGGGAGAGACCCAGTACTTC
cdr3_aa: CSVEARGGETQYF

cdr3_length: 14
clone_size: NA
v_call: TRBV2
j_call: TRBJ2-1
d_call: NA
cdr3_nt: TGTGCCAGCAGTGGGCTAGCCGGATCTAATGAGCAGTTCTTC
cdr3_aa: CASSGLAGSNEQFF

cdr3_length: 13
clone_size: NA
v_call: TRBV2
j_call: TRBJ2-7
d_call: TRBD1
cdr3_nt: TGTGCCAGCAGTGGGACAGGGTTCTACGAGCAGTACTTC
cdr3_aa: CASSGTGFYEQYF

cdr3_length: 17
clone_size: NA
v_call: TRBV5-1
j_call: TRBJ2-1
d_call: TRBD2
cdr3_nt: TGCGCCAGCAGCGGACAACTAGCGTCGAGCTCCTACAATGAGCAGTTCTTC
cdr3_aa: CASSGQLASSSYNEQFF

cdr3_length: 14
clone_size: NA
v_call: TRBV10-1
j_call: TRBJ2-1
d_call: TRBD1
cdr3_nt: TGCGCCAGCAGACAGGGGTCGCCCTACAATGAGCAGTTCTTC
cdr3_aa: CASRQGSPYNEQFF

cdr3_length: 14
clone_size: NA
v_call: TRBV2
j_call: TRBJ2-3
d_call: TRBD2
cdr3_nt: TGTGCCAGGCGGCGGGGGGAGGGCACAGATACGCAGTATTTT
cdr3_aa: CARRRGEGTDTQYF

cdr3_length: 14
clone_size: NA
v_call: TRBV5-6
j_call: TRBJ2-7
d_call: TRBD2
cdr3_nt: TGTGCCAGCAGCTTAGCGGGAGTCTCCTACGAGCAGTACTTC
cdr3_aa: CASSLAGVSYEQYF

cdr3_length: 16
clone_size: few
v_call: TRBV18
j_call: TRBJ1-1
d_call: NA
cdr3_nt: TGTGCCAGCTCACCACGACGGGGGAGGCTGAACACTGAAGCTTTCTTT
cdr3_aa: CASSPRRGRLNTEAFF

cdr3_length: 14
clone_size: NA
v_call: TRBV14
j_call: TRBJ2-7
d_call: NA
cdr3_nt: TGTGCCAGCGCCCACGAGCAGGGGCTTTTCGAGCAGTACTTC
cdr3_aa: CASAHEQGLFEQYF